This TCR beta chain is from a study of blood T cell repertoires in COVID-19. Across the study: Material from acute and convalescent COVID-19 was sourced from the United States, Italy and Spain.

Each participant's cohort was designated according to participant-reported clinical history. Sequencing was performed with immunoSEQ multiplex PCR; in TCRdb, only in-frame clones are kept and a portion is missing. Among around 300,000 clones listed, over 70% were seen once. This receptor was obtained from a man under 40 who had recovered from COVID-19. Sequenced input: PBMCs or T cells enriched from blood (not recorded which).

The chain's CDR3 is CASSDAVNTEAFF. The DNA of the CDR3 is TGTGCCAGCAGTGATGCAGTGAACACTGAAGCTTTCTTT. The V and J genes are TRBV2 and TRBJ1-1, with D uncertain. Looked up from germline, CDR1 is SNHLY and CDR2 is FYNNEI. This CDR3 region has 13 residues. Trimming took 3 bases from V and 0 from J, leaving 5 bases between them.